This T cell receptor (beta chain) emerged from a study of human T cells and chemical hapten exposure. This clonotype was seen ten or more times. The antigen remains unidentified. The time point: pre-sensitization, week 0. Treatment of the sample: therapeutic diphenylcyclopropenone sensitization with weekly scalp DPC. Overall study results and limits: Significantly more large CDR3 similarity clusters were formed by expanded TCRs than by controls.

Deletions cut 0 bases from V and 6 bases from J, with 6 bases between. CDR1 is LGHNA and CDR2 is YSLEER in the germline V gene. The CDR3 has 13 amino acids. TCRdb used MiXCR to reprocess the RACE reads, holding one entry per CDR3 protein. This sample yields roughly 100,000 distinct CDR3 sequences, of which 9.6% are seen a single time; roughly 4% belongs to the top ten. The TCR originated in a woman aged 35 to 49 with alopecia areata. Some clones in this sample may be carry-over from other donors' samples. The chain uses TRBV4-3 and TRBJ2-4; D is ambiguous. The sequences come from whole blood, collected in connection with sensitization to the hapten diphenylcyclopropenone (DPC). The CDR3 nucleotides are TGCGCCAGCAGCCAAGATCGCGGAAACATTCAGTACTTC. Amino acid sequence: CASSQDRGNIQYF.